The text below deals with one T cell receptor beta chain. At one of its ends the junction is not consistent with the germline gene, which may arise from a read error. The data were taken from a study of cytomegalovirus exposure and HLA in healthy donors. The PCR had 60 Vbeta and 13 Jbeta primers. Libraries were prepared by immunoSEQ multiplex PCR; TCRdb keeps only in-frame clonotypes and omits some of them. Its table lists more than 50,000 clones. CDR3 size: 15 residues. Germline values: CDR1 GTSNPN, CDR2 SVGIG (reference sequence). Sequenced material: PBMCs. The sequence came from a man aged 45-65 years in good health and CMV-seropositive. The V gene is TRBV30, the J gene TRBJ1-4, with D perhaps TRBD1 (6 bases). CDR3 coding DNA: TGTGCCGGGAGTTTGGCTGGGACACTGAATGAAAAACTGTTTTTT. Its protein is CAGSLAGTLNEKLFF.